The TCR beta chain described here comes from a study of technical replicates of blood from a handful of donors. TCRdb keeps only in-frame clones here, not all; method: immunoSEQ multiplex PCR. Here the sample spans some 80,000 clones, around 92% being singletons. The CDR3 totals 16 residues. Germline V CDR1 and CDR2: PRHDT, FYEKMQ (reference sequence). Deletions cut 1 base from V and 0 bases from J, with 10 bases between. The receptor was derived from a human donor in good health. The chain carries TRBV13 and TRBJ2-1, with D unclear. Sequencing input: T cells isolated from PBMCs. In DNA form, the CDR3 reads TGTGCCAGCAGCTTAGTGTACGAGAGCTCCTACAATGAGCAGTTCTTC. The encoded protein is CASSLVYESSYNEQFF.